The 20 T cell receptor beta chains below were found in one sample sequenced in a study of identical twins. Each CDR3 protein is one row after TCRdb ran MiXCR on the 5' RACE reads. The sample yields a few hundred thousand distinct CDR3 sequences, 7% to 9.5% seen once. Sequencing was performed on naive T cells sorted from blood. All receptors come from a woman aged 45-59 years in good health.

This clonotype was observed many times. J is TRBJ2-3 and V is TRBV20-1; 12 bases are shared with TRBD2. The CDR3 runs to 17 residues. Germline V CDR1 and CDR2: DFQATT, SNEGSKA (reference sequence). V gave up 6 bases and J gave up 0 bases; unmatched junction bases: 10. CDR3 residues: CSAYHSSGRGSTDTQYF. In nucleotides, the CDR3 is TGCAGTGCATACCATTCTAGCGGGAGGGGAAGCACAGATACGCAGTATTTT.

The J gene is TRBJ2-2, the V gene TRBV6-4; D uncertain. CDR3 length: 15 residues. CDR1 and CDR2 (germline): MRHNA, SNTAGT. V was cut by 1 base and J by 0 bases, with 6 bases left in between. This chain's CDR3 is CASSDWSSNTGELFF. In DNA form, the CDR3 reads TGTGCCAGCAGTGACTGGTCGTCGAACACCGGGGAGCTGTTTTTT.

This clonotype was seen ten or more times. The chain combines TRBV6-5 with TRBJ1-5; a possible D gene is TRBD1 (5 bases). Per the germline V gene, CDR1 is MNHEY and CDR2 is SVGAGI. The ends were cut back, 0 bases at V and 6 bases at J, with 12 bases in the middle. The CDR3 extends over 15 amino acids. CDR3 sequence (DNA): TGTGCCAGCAGTTACTCTCACAGGAAATTTCAGCCCCAGCATTTT. Its translation: CASSYSHRKFQPQHF.

This clonotype was counted a few times. J is TRBJ2-3 and V is TRBV7-2; D is perhaps TRBD2 (5 bases). In germline, CDR1 is SGHTA, CDR2 FQGNSA. Deletions cut 1 base from V and 1 base from J, with 12 bases between. The CDR3 has 16 amino acids. The CDR3 nucleotides are TGTGCCAGCAGCTTAGTCCCGGGGTACGGCACAGATACGCAGTATTTT. Its protein is CASSLVPGYGTDTQYF.

Ten or more counts support this clonotype. The chain carries TRBV7-9 and TRBJ1-4, with D perhaps TRBD1 (6 bases). Deletions cut 4 bases from V and 0 bases from J, with 12 bases between. Germline CDR1 reads SEHNR; CDR2 reads FQNEAQ (reference sequence). The CDR3 sequence is 16 residues long. CDR3 nucleotide sequence: TGTGCCAGCAGCTCGGGACACCGAACAACTAATGAAAAACTGTTTTTT. Translation gives CASSSGHRTTNEKLFF.

This clonotype was recorded a few times. V gene TRBV10-3 combines with J gene TRBJ2-5; TRBD2 aligns across 10 bases. With V trimmed by 11 bases and J by 3 bases, 12 bases remained unmatched. The CDR3 is 15 amino acids. Germline lookup yields CDR1 ENHRY and CDR2 SYGVKD. The CDR3 coding sequence is TGTGCCTCTGCTGCTAGCGGGAGTTGGGAAGAGACCCAGTACTTC. This encodes CASAASGSWEETQYF.

This clonotype was observed at least ten times. The chain combines TRBV6-5 with TRBJ2-5; D uncertain. Germline lookup yields CDR1 MNHEY and CDR2 SVGAGI. V lost 8 bases and J 1 base, leaving 5 bases between the germline ends. The CDR3 runs 11 residues. The CDR3 here is CASGLQETQYF. The CDR3 DNA follows: TGTGCCAGCGGCCTCCAAGAGACCCAGTACTTC.

The chain recombines TRBV20-1 with TRBJ1-1; weak D call: TRBD1 (5 bases). The ends were cut back, 1 base at V and 1 base at J, with 13 bases in the middle. CDR3 length: 15 residues. Germline V gene sequence: CDR1 DFQATT, CDR2 SNEGSKA (reference sequence). For the CDR3, the DNA is TGCAGTGCTAGAGGGACATCGAGTTCGAACACTGAAGCTTTCTTT. It yields the protein CSARGTSSSNTEAFF.

This clonotype has just a few counts. This rearrangement joins TRBV29-1 to TRBJ2-1, with no clear D. Looked up from germline, CDR1 is SQVTM and CDR2 is ANQGSEA. V lost 7 bases and J lost 2, with 15 bases in between. The CDR3 loop spans 14 amino acids. CDR3 in DNA: TGCAGCGCCATGAATAGACTTCCCTACAATGAGCAGTTCTTC. This codes for CSAMNRLPYNEQFF.

The chain joins TRBV2 to TRBJ2-1; D is undetermined. The CDR3 runs to 11 residues. Trimming stripped 8 bases from V and 6 bases from J, with 8 bases between. Germline CDR1 is SNHLY and CDR2 is FYNNEI. CDR3 amino acids: CASAFANEQFF. As DNA, the CDR3 is TGTGCCAGCGCGTTTGCCAATGAGCAGTTCTTC.

This clonotype was observed many times. The chain couples TRBV14 to TRBJ1-3; D is uncertain. The germline CDR1 and CDR2 sequences are SGHDN and FVKESK. Trimming took 1 base from V and 2 from J, leaving 0 bases between them. The CDR3 totals 12 residues. The CDR3 nucleotides are TGTGCCAGCAGCCAAGCTGGAAACACCATATATTTT. It is translated as CASSQAGNTIYF.

CDR3 nucleotides: TGTGCCAGCAGCTTAGAAGGGGACGATATCGGGCAGTACTTC. Amino acid sequence: CASSLEGDDIGQYF. This chain joins TRBV7-9 and TRBJ2-7, with D perhaps being TRBD1 or TRBD2 (5 bases each). Trimming took 1 base from V and 9 from J, leaving 16 bases between them. CDR3 length: 14 amino acids. Per germline, CDR1 SEHNR and CDR2 FQNEAQ (reference sequence).

The chain is built from TRBV7-9 and TRBJ2-1, with D perhaps TRBD2 (6 bases). The CDR3 has 14 residues. The V gene's germline CDR1 is SEHNR and CDR2 FQNEAQ (reference sequence). V was clipped by 1 base and J by 9 bases, with 13 bases between them. This CDR3 reads CASSLVRGEAEQFF. The DNA for the CDR3 is TGTGCCAGCAGCTTAGTAAGAGGGGAGGCTGAGCAGTTCTTC.

Notes on this clonotype: A much more abundant neighbour one base away suggests this may be a read error. V gene TRBV24-1 combines with J gene TRBJ2-1; 14 bases are a match to TRBD2. From germline, CDR1 is KGHDR and CDR2 SFDVKD. The length of the CDR3 is 16 residues. Written as DNA, the CDR3 is TGTGCCTCCAGTGACACAGGACTAGCGGGAGGCAATGAGCAGTTCTTC. This encodes CASSDTGLAGGNEQFF.

This clonotype has only a few counts. The chain joins TRBV30 to TRBJ2-2, with 8 bases that match TRBD1. The CDR3 is 15 residues long. Losses at the gene ends were 1 base for V and 3 bases for J; bases not matched to a gene: 4. The germline V gene encodes CDR1 GTSNPN and CDR2 SVGIG (reference sequence). DNA of the CDR3: TGTGCCTGGAGTGACCAGGGGGCGGACACCGGGGAGCTGTTTTTT. It is translated as CAWSDQGADTGELFF.

The chain joins TRBV4-1 to TRBJ2-2; D is tentatively TRBD1 or TRBD2 (5 bases each). CDR1 MGHRA and CDR2 YSYEKL come from the germline V gene. The CDR3 is 15 amino acids. CDR3 sequence (DNA): TGCGGGGGACGCCTAGGTATGTCGAACACCGGGGAGCTGTTTTTT. Translation gives CGGRLGMSNTGELFF.

This rearrangement joins TRBV3-1 to TRBJ2-1; unclear D gene. V lost 5 bases to trimming and J lost 4 bases, with 9 bases between them. The germline V gene encodes CDR1 LGHDT and CDR2 YNNKEL (reference sequence). This CDR3 is built from 13 residues. CDR3 nucleotide sequence: TGTGCCAGCAGCTACCTCCAGTACAATGAGCAGTTCTTC. It specifies CASSYLQYNEQFF.

This clonotype has a handful of counts. The rearrangement uses TRBV25-1 and TRBJ2-5; tentatively, D is TRBD1 (5 bases). This CDR3 contains 13 residues. Trimming removed 4 bases at V and 4 bases at J, with 10 bases between. Germline V lookup: CDR1 MGHDK, CDR2 SYGVNS. The CDR3 loop is CASSARVTETQYF. The CDR3, as DNA: TGTGCCAGCAGTGCCAGGGTGACAGAGACCCAGTACTTC.

This clonotype appeared many times. V is TRBV10-2 and J is TRBJ2-5, with D possibly being TRBD2 (5 bases). V was pared by 4 bases and J by 4 bases, with 16 bases between. This CDR3 is built from 15 residues. Germline CDR1 and CDR2: WSHSY and SAAADI. The CDR3 spells CASSVKRPGGETQYF. The CDR3 nucleotides are TGCGCCAGCAGTGTAAAGCGGCCGGGTGGAGAGACCCAGTACTTC.

This clonotype has only a few counts. V gene TRBV28 combines with J gene TRBJ2-2; the D is unclear. Deletions cut 3 bases from V and 3 bases from J, with 5 bases between. Germline V gene data show CDR1 as MDHEN and CDR2 as SYDVKM. The CDR3 has 13 amino acids. CDR3 sequence: CASSLAYTGELFF. The CDR3 DNA follows: TGTGCCAGCAGTTTGGCTTACACCGGGGAGCTGTTTTTT.